This TCR beta chain was identified in a study of T cell changes during pregnancy in multiple sclerosis (dated by TCRdb to about 2019). For the wider study: The study examined how the T cell repertoire changed over the course of pregnancy in women with multiple sclerosis.

The CDR3 runs 16 amino acids, cysteine and phenylalanine included. Only CDR3 DNA remains: 48 bases, in frame from the first base. The germline V gene encodes CDR1 SGHRS and CDR2 YFSETQ. V is pruned by 0 bases and J by 2 bases, leaving 1 base of the junction without a gene match. In the case of this clone: Its antigen is not yet known. No much larger clone is present one base from it, and per-base qualities are unavailable.

Receptor libraries were prepared by the immunoSEQ multiplex PCR assay. The table was pulled from immuneACCESS by TCRdb, which kept in-frame rearrangements only. Such tables lose some clones; where checked, under half of the loss comes from unresolved V genes, and the rest has no known cause. The sample table contains tens of thousands of clones; only one count was recorded for roughly 91% of them. 3.5% to 4.5% of the sample is in the top ten clones. The receptor comes from a female donor in good health, enrolled as a control in a pregnancy study. The V gene is TRBV5-1 and the J gene is TRBJ2-5; 13 bases in the middle match TRBD2. The input for sequencing was peripheral blood, taken in the second trimester of pregnancy. The DNA sequence is as follows: TGCGCCAGCAGCTTGGGACTAGCGGGAGGACAAGAGACCCAGTACTTC. It codes for CASSLGLAGGQETQYF.